These 2 T cell receptor beta chains share one sample of origin, sequenced in a study of cytomegalovirus exposure and HLA in healthy donors. The PCR used 60 Vbeta and 13 Jbeta primers. Assay used: immunoSEQ multiplex PCR; TCRdb lists only in-frame clones, some missing. The table lists fewer than 95,000 clones, approximately 57% of them singletons. The sequenced material came from PBMCs. These receptors all stem from a woman younger than 45 in good health and CMV-seronegative.

The chain recombines TRBV5-6 with TRBJ2-3; 9 bases fit TRBD1. Trimming cost V 1 base and J 2 bases; bases outside gene matches: 5. This CDR3 is 16 amino acids long. CDR1 is SGHDT and CDR2 is YYEEEE in the germline V gene. This chain's CDR3 is CASSLTGQGNTDTQYF. CDR3 DNA sequence: TGTGCCAGCAGCTTGACCGGACAGGGGAACACAGATACGCAGTATTTT.

The chain has TRBV7-8 and TRBJ2-1, with a tentative D call TRBD1 (5 bases). Germline V gene lookup returns CDR1 SGHVS and CDR2 FQNEAQ. This CDR3 contains 14 residues. V lost 7 bases and J lost 2, with 12 bases in between. The CDR3 DNA follows: TGTGCCAGCATCCCACAGGACACCTACAATGAGCAGTTCTTC. Protein: CASIPQDTYNEQFF.